This T cell receptor beta chain was sequenced in a study of T cell responses to AZD1222 COVID-19 vaccine. Assay: immunoSEQ multiplex PCR; the TCRdb copy retains only in-frame clones and omits some. The sample shows more than 150,000 clones, around nine tenths of them seen only once. This CDR3 has 16 residues. The V end lost 7 bases, the J end lost 2 bases, and 18 bases lay between the germline ends. Germline CDR1 LNHDA, CDR2 SQIVND (reference sequence). V gene TRBV19 combines with J gene TRBJ2-1; maybe TRBD2 (6 bases). The TCR originated in an adult who received the AZD1222 COVID-19 vaccine. The specimen was peripheral blood, collected 28 days after the second AZD1222 dose. The CDR3, as DNA: TGTGCCAGTACCCCCCAGATAGCGGAACCCTACAATGAGCAGTTCTTC. It codes for CASTPQIAEPYNEQFF. The full variable domain, in which reference TRBV19 and TRBJ2-1 provide the parts outside the CDR3, is DGGITQSPKYLFRKEGQNVTLSCEQNLNHDAMYWYRQDPGQGLRLIYYSQIVNDFQKGDIAEGYSVSREKKESFPLTVTSAQKNPTAFYLCASTPQIAEPYNEQFFGPGTRLTVL.